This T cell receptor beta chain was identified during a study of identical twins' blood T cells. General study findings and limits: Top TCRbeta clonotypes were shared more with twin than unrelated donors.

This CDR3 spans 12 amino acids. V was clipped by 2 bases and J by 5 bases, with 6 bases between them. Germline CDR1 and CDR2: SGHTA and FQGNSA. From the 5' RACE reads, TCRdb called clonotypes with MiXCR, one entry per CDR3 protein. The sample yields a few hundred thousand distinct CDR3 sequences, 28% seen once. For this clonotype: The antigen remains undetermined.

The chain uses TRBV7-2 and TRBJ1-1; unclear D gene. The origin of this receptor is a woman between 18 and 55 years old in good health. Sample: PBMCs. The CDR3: CASSLSWTEAFF. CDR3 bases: TGTGCCAGCAGCTTAAGCTGGACTGAAGCTTTCTTT.